The subject of this entry is one T cell receptor (beta chain). These data are taken from a study of shared T cell receptors in the human thymus. Generated by immunoSEQ multiplex PCR, the TCRdb table keeps only in-frame clones and is missing some. Found here are 650,000 to 950,000 clones, over 75% of them singletons; the top ten hold over 0.008%. The CDR3 has 13 residues. Between the trimmed V and J ends, which lost 0 bases and 2 bases, there was a span of 4 bases. Germline-derived CDR1 and CDR2 are LNHDA and SQIVND (reference sequence). This sample was shared with a second study, whose subject was human thymus T cells. As that study records: The people who donated were healthy Finnish babies having corrective surgery for congenital heart defects. Obtained as resections during corrective heart surgery, the thymus tissue was then studied. It looked as if thymic and blood repertoires used V and J genes in a biased way. Thymic repertoires from unrelated individuals overlapped highly, related research reported.

The specimen sequenced was thymocytes. The receptor was isolated from a girl less than two years old with a congenital heart defect. The rearrangement links TRBV19 to TRBJ1-1; no clear D. The CDR3, as DNA: TGTGCCAGTAGTATAGATTCAAACACTGAAGCTTTCTTT. This translates into CASSIDSNTEAFF.